The 13 T cell receptor beta chains below were found in one sample sequenced in a study of T cell responses to AZD1222 COVID-19 vaccine. Clones were read by immunoSEQ multiplex PCR, and TCRdb kept only the in-frame ones, dropping some. The sample consists of about 88,000 clones, around 92% of them appearing once. The sample in question was peripheral blood, obtained on day 0 of AZD1222 vaccination. The receptors derive from an adult in good health.

The V and J genes are TRBV5-1 and TRBJ1-6; D perhaps matches TRBD1 (6 bases). The CDR3 is 15 residues long. V was cut by 0 bases and J by 7 bases, with 11 bases left in between. Per germline, CDR1 SGHRS and CDR2 YFSETQ. Here the CDR3 DNA reads TGCGCCAGCAGCTTGGAAGGACAGAAAAATTCACCCCTCCACTTT. This sequence encodes CASSLEGQKNSPLHF.

The genes are TRBV9 and TRBJ1-5; D call uncertain. The CDR3 is 14 residues long. CDR1 and CDR2 from the germline V gene are SGDLS and YYNGEE. Trimming removed 4 bases from V and 7 bases from J, with 15 bases in between. The DNA of the CDR3 is TGTGCCAGCAGCCCAGGACCCGAAATCCAGCCCCAGCATTTT. Translation gives CASSPGPEIQPQHF. The full variable domain, rest sourced from reference TRBV9 and TRBJ1-5, is DSGVTQTPKHLITATGQRVTLRCSPRSGDLSVYWYQQSLDQGLQFLIQYYNGEERAKGNILERFSAQQFPDLHSELNLSSLELGDSALYFCASSPGPEIQPQHFGDGTRLSIL.

V gene TRBV30 combines with J gene TRBJ1-3; D may be TRBD1 (5 bases). The length of the CDR3 is 13 residues. V lost 1 base, J lost 6 bases, and 10 bases lay in between. Germline loops: CDR1 GTSNPN, CDR2 SVGIG (reference sequence). The CDR3 DNA follows: TGTGCCTGGAGTGCGGGACCCGCAAACACCATATATTTT. It encodes CAWSAGPANTIYF.

The chain uses TRBV4-2 and TRBJ2-1; 11 nucleotides line up with TRBD2. Trimming cost V 3 bases and J 8 bases; bases outside gene matches: 6. The CDR3 runs 15 residues. Germline values: CDR1 LGHNA, CDR2 YNFKEQ. CDR3 sequence reads: CASSHQLAGAYEQFF. DNA of the CDR3: TGTGCCAGCAGCCATCAACTAGCGGGAGCCTATGAGCAGTTCTTC.

The chain combines TRBV18 with TRBJ2-7; no firm D call. Germline CDR1 and CDR2: KGHSH and LQKENI. Trimming took off 6 bases at V and 3 bases at J, with 18 bases between the two ends. CDR3 length: 15 residues. The CDR3 DNA is TGTGCCAGCTCCATAGATGGGCCGACTTTCTACGAGCAGTACTTC. This gives the protein CASSIDGPTFYEQYF.

The chain combines TRBV27 with TRBJ1-2; no definite D call. This CDR3 region has 15 residues. Germline CDR1 MNHEY, CDR2 SMNVEV (reference sequence). The V gene lost 8 bases and the J gene lost 3 bases, with 19 bases spanning the gap. This CDR3 reads CASARRATPDYGYTF. CDR3 DNA sequence: TGTGCCAGCGCCCGCCGCGCCACCCCAGACTATGGCTACACCTTC.

The rearrangement joins TRBV3-1 (or the pseudogene TRBV3-2) to TRBJ1-5; TRBD1 is a possible D gene (5 bases). CDR3 size: 13 residues. CDR1 is LGHDT, CDR2 YNNKEL, per germline (reference sequence). V gave up 4 bases and J gave up 7 bases, with 11 bases separating them. CDR3 in DNA: TGTGCCAGCAGCCCGTCCCGGGACCAGCCCCAGCATTTT. This encodes CASSPSRDQPQHF.

In this sample, this clone turned up once. This chain uses TRBV4-2 with TRBJ2-2; no firm D call. CDR3 size: 18 residues. Trimming cost V 0 bases and J 3 bases, with 17 bases left between them. The V gene's germline CDR1 is LGHNA and CDR2 YNFKEQ. CDR3 sequence: CASSQEAFSRSHTGELFF. Here the CDR3 DNA reads TGTGCCAGCAGCCAAGAAGCATTCTCGCGGAGTCACACCGGGGAGCTGTTTTTT.

The chain joins TRBV9 to TRBJ1-1; D unclear. V was shortened by 0 bases and J by 5 bases, with 8 bases between the two germline ends. Germline assignment: CDR1 SGDLS and CDR2 YYNGEE. The CDR3 is 13 amino acids. The CDR3: CASSVEEWTEAFF. The CDR3 bases are TGTGCCAGCAGCGTAGAAGAGTGGACTGAAGCTTTCTTT. Drawing the rest from reference TRBV9 and TRBJ1-1, the complete variable domain is DSGVTQTPKHLITATGQRVTLRCSPRSGDLSVYWYQQSLDQGLQFLIQYYNGEERAKGNILERFSAQQFPDLHSELNLSSLELGDSALYFCASSVEEWTEAFFGQGTRLTVV.

V and J are TRBV3-1 (or the pseudogene TRBV3-2) and TRBJ1-1; TRBD1 matches at 9 bases. Per the germline V gene, CDR1 is LGHDT and CDR2 is YNNKEL (reference sequence). Trimming at V came to 5 bases and at J to 3 bases, leaving 4 bases not matched to a gene. CDR3 length: 14 residues. Here the CDR3 DNA reads TGTGCCAGCAGCAACCGGGACAGGGACACTGAAGCTTTCTTT. Its protein product is CASSNRDRDTEAFF.

The chain couples TRBV19 to TRBJ2-1; 7 positions agree with TRBD1. This CDR3 has 15 amino acids. V was pared by 3 bases and J by 1 base, with 3 bases of the junction left unmatched. Per the germline V gene, CDR1 is LNHDA and CDR2 is SQIVND (reference sequence). The CDR3 DNA sequence: TGTGCCAGTAGTATGAGACAGGGATCCTACAATGAGCAGTTCTTC. Its translation is CASSMRQGSYNEQFF.

V gene TRBV6-5 combines with J gene TRBJ1-6; TRBD1 aligns across 8 bases. Trimming took 6 bases from V and 10 from J; bases not matched to a gene: 11. Germline lookup yields CDR1 MNHEY and CDR2 SVGAGI. The CDR3 loop spans 15 amino acids. The CDR3 nucleotides are TGTGCCAGCAGCTTAACACCGGGACAGGCGTCACCCCTCCACTTT. Its translation is CASSLTPGQASPLHF.

This clone was found a few times. This sequence joins TRBV7-9 and TRBJ1-3, with D hard to call. Germline V gene sequence: CDR1 SEHNR, CDR2 FQNEAQ (reference sequence). This CDR3 contains 14 residues. V was clipped by 6 bases and J by 4 bases, with 13 bases between them. The CDR3 region has the DNA TGTGCCAGCAGTTACGGCACGGTGGGAAACACCATATATTTT. Residues: CASSYGTVGNTIYF.